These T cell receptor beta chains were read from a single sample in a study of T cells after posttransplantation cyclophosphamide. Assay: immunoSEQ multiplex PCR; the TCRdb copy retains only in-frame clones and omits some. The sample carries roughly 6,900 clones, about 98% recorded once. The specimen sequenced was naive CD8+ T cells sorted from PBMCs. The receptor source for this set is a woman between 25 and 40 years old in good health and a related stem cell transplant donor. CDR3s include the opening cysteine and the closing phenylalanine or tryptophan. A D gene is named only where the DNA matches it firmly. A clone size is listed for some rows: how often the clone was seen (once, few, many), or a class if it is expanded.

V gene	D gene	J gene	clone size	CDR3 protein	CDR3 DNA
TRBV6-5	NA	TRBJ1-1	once	CASSYGDMNTEAFF	TGTGCCAGCAGTTACGGGGACATGAACACTGAAGCTTTCTTT
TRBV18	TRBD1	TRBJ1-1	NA	CASSPFRPGQGQEGTEAFF	TGTGCCAGCTCACCATTTAGACCGGGACAGGGACAGGAGGGCACTGAAGCTTTCTTT
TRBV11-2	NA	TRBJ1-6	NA	CASSLVGGSNNSPLHF	TGTGCCAGCAGCTTAGTGGGGGGTTCGAATAATTCACCCCTCCACTTT
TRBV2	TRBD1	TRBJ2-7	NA	CASTPGQGAYEQYF	TGTGCCAGCACTCCGGGACAGGGAGCCTACGAGCAGTACTTC
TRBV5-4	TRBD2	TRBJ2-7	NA	CASSLLAGVTYEQYF	TGTGCCAGCAGCTTGTTAGCGGGGGTAACCTACGAGCAGTACTTC
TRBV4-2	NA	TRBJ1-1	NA	CASSQEAWSEAFF	TGTGCCAGCAGCCAAGAGGCCTGGTCTGAAGCTTTCTTT
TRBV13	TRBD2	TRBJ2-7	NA	CASSAGTRTYEQYF	TGTGCCAGCAGCGCCGGGACTAGGACCTACGAGCAGTACTTC
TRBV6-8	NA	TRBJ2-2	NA	CASSYSSAGLPTGELFF	TGTGCCAGCAGTTACTCCTCCGCGGGGTTGCCCACCGGGGAGCTGTTTTTT
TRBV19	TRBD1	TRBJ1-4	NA	CASRHRGQNEKLFF	TGTGCCAGTAGGCACAGGGGGCAGAATGAAAAACTGTTTTTT
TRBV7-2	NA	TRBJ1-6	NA	CASSFYTLQGNNSPLHF	TGTGCCAGCAGCTTCTACACGCTTCAGGGGAATAATTCACCCCTCCACTTT
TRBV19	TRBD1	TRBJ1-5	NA	CASTPGQGFQPQHF	TGTGCCAGTACACCGGGACAGGGGTTCCAGCCCCAGCATTTT
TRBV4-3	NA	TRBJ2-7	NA	CASSQEGGTPYEQYF	TGCGCCAGCAGCCAAGAGGGGGGAACTCCCTACGAGCAGTACTTC
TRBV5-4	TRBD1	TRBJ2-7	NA	CASSLGGTDRVYEQYF	TGTGCCAGCAGCTTGGGGGGAACGGACAGGGTCTACGAGCAGTACTTC
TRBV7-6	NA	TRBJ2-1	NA	CASSSPPQGWDEQFF	TGTGCCAGCAGCTCCCCCCCCCAGGGATGGGATGAGCAGTTCTTC
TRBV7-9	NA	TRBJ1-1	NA	CASSSSMNTEAFF	TGTGCCAGCAGCAGTTCTATGAACACTGAAGCTTTCTTT
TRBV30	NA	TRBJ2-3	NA	CAYGQGTDTQYF	TGTGCCTACGGACAAGGCACAGATACGCAGTATTTT
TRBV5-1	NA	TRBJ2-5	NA	CASRSQGQETQYF	TGCGCCAGCAGGTCGCAGGGACAAGAGACCCAGTACTTC
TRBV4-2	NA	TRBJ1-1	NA	CASRDRIGVNTEAFF	TGTGCCAGCAGAGACCGAATAGGGGTGAACACTGAAGCTTTCTTT
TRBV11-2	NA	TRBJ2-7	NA	CASRGTDAYEQYF	TGTGCCAGCAGAGGCACAGATGCCTACGAGCAGTACTTC
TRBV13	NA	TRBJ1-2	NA	CASSLGNSAGGGYTF	TGTGCCAGCAGCTTGGGGAACAGCGCCGGGGGAGGCTACACCTTC
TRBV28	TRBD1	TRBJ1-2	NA	CASIDRDRGSSF	TGTGCCAGCATTGATCGGGACAGGGGTTCCTCCTTC
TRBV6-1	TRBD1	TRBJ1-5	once	CASSVTDRAHQPQHF	TGTGCCAGCAGCGTTACTGACAGGGCCCATCAGCCCCAGCATTTT
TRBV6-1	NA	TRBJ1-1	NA	CASGPVNTEAFF	TGTGCCAGCGGGCCGGTGAACACTGAAGCTTTCTTT
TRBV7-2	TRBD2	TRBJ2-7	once	CASSLVVSGGNYEQYF	TGTGCCAGCAGCCTTGTGGTTAGCGGGGGGAACTACGAGCAGTACTTC
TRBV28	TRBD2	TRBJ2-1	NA	CASSLRRLAGAYNEQFF	TGTGCCAGCAGTTTGAGAAGACTAGCGGGGGCATACAATGAGCAGTTCTTC
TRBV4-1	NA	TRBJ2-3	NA	CASSQRIDTQYF	TGCGCCAGCAGCCAGAGGATAGATACGCAGTATTTT
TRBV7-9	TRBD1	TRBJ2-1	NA	CASTQGDKAYSEQFF	TGTGCCAGCACCCAGGGGGACAAGGCCTACAGTGAGCAGTTCTTC
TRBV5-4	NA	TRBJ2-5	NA	CASSLTQGWGETQYF	TGTGCCAGCAGCTTGACACAGGGTTGGGGAGAGACCCAGTACTTC
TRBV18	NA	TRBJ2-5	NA	CASSPAEGVLETQYF	TGTGCCAGCTCCCCCGCCGAGGGGGTGTTAGAGACCCAGTACTTC
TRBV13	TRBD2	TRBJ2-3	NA	CASSLAASGGLTDTQYF	TGTGCCAGCAGCTTAGCGGCTAGCGGGGGCCTCACAGATACGCAGTATTTT
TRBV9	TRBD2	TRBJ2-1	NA	CASSPTSGLWDEQFF	TGTGCCAGCAGCCCCACTAGCGGCCTATGGGATGAGCAGTTCTTC
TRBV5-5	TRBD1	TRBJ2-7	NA	CASSYPGTGNYEQYF	TGTGCCAGCAGCTATCCCGGGACAGGGAACTACGAGCAGTACTTC
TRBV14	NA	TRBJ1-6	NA	CASSDLGGLSSPLHF	TGTGCCAGCAGCGACCTGGGGGGGCTAAGTTCACCCCTCCACTTT
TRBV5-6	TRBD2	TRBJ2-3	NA	CASSPSLAGGTDTQYF	TGTGCCAGCAGCCCCTCGCTAGCGGGGGGCACAGATACGCAGTATTTT
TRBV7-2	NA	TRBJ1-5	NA	CASSFPWVEGQPQHF	TGTGCCAGCAGCTTTCCATGGGTGGAGGGACAGCCCCAGCATTTT
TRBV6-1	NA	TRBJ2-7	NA	CASSGGNPSYEQYF	TGTGCCAGCAGTGGAGGGAACCCATCCTACGAGCAGTACTTC
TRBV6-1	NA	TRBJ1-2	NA	CASMGPQGGYGYTF	TGTGCCAGCATGGGTCCTCAAGGAGGCTATGGCTACACCTTC
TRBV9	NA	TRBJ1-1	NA	CASSSGLGEAFF	TGTGCCAGCAGCTCAGGGCTGGGTGAAGCTTTCTTT
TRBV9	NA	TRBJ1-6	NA	CASSVEQGYSPLHF	TGTGCCAGCAGCGTAGAGCAGGGATATTCACCCCTCCACTTT
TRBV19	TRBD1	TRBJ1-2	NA	CASSIGQGDNYGYTF	TGTGCCAGTAGTATCGGACAGGGGGATAACTATGGCTACACCTTC